The 22 T cell receptor beta chains presented below share a single source sample, sequenced in a study of OX40 agonist ivuxolimab in advanced cancers. Assay: immunoSEQ multiplex PCR; the TCRdb copy retains only in-frame clones and omits some. The sample includes 62,000 or so clones, around four fifths seen only once; the top ten take roughly 9.8%. Sequenced material: CD4+ or CD8+ T cells sorted from blood, taken in a trial of the OX40 agonist ivuxolimab. The receptors shown here come from an adult with an advanced solid tumor such as melanoma, head and neck, liver or kidney cancer.

The count of this clone is one. The chain uses TRBV7-9 and TRBJ1-1, with a weak D call TRBD1 (5 bases). Per the germline V gene, CDR1 is SEHNR and CDR2 is FQNEAQ (reference sequence). This CDR3 is built from 15 residues. Trimming pared 5 bases from V and 2 bases from J, leaving 15 bases between. CDR3 nucleotide sequence: TGTGCCAGCAGCCCCACCGGGGCTTTTAACACTGAAGCTTTCTTT. Its protein is CASSPTGAFNTEAFF.

The chain links TRBV27 to TRBJ2-7, with D perhaps TRBD1 (6 bases). V lost 3 bases and J 3 bases, leaving 15 bases between the germline ends. From germline, CDR1 is MNHEY and CDR2 SMNVEV (reference sequence). The CDR3 extends over 15 amino acids. CDR3 in DNA: TGTGCCAGCAGTTTTAGTGACAGAGGGGGCTACGAGCAGTACTTC. This sequence encodes CASSFSDRGGYEQYF.

The chain carries TRBV6-5 and TRBJ1-5, with D maybe TRBD1 (6 bases). CDR1 is MNHEY and CDR2 is SVGAGI in the germline V gene. The V end was cut by 6 bases, the J end by 1 base, with 10 bases between. The CDR3 loop spans 14 amino acids. DNA of the CDR3: TGTGCCAGCAGGACAGGTATAAGCAATCAGCCCCAGCATTTT. Protein: CASRTGISNQPQHF.

This chain links TRBV18 with TRBJ2-4; possibly TRBD1 for D (6 bases). There are 14 residues in the CDR3. Trimming removed 2 bases from V and 12 bases from J, with 17 bases in between. From germline, CDR1 is KGHSH and CDR2 LQKENI. The CDR3 here is CASSPGQGGVAQYF. DNA for the CDR3: TGTGCCAGCTCACCAGGCCAAGGGGGAGTCGCTCAGTACTTC.

The J gene is TRBJ2-5, the V gene TRBV5-6, with D unresolved. V was cut by 1 base and J by 3 bases, with 4 bases left in between. Germline V lookup: CDR1 SGHDT, CDR2 YYEEEE. There are 12 residues in the CDR3. The CDR3 DNA follows: TGTGCCAGCAGCTTGCGGGAAGAGACCCAGTACTTC. Amino acids: CASSLREETQYF.

The chain employs TRBV6-5 and TRBJ2-7, with 8 bases that match TRBD2. J gave up 2 bases and V 10 bases, and 7 bases lay outside the gene matches. This CDR3 region has 13 residues. Germline CDR1 reads MNHEY; CDR2 reads SVGAGI. The CDR3, as DNA: TGTGCCACCGGGAGGGGCACCCCCTACGAGCAGTACTTC. Amino acids: CATGRGTPYEQYF.

A single count supports this clone. This chain joins TRBV27 and TRBJ2-1; no clear D. Germline loops: CDR1 MNHEY, CDR2 SMNVEV (reference sequence). V lost 2 bases and J 0 bases, leaving 11 bases between the germline ends. The CDR3 sequence is 16 residues long. The CDR3 loop is CASSLGPGISYNEQFF. The CDR3 bases are TGTGCCAGCAGTTTAGGCCCTGGAATCTCCTACAATGAGCAGTTCTTC.

This rearrangement joins TRBV7-9 to TRBJ2-1; 11 bases fit TRBD1. The CDR3 length is 16 residues. Germline assignment: CDR1 SEHNR and CDR2 FQNEAQ (reference sequence). V lost 0 bases and J lost 4; bases outside the gene matches: 2. CDR3 residues: CASSLAGTGGYNEQFF. The CDR3 bases are TGTGCCAGCAGCTTAGCCGGGACAGGGGGGTACAATGAGCAGTTCTTC.

J is TRBJ2-5 and V is TRBV5-4, with D possibly called TRBD1 or TRBD2 (5 bases each). Per the germline V gene, CDR1 is SGHNT and CDR2 is YYREEE (reference sequence). V shed 2 bases and J shed 1 base, with 15 bases lying between them. This CDR3 has 16 residues. The DNA of the CDR3 is TGTGCCAGCAGCTTAGCTGGACGGGGCTCCCAAGAGACCCAGTACTTC. Amino acids: CASSLAGRGSQETQYF.

V usage is TRBV10-3 and J usage is TRBJ2-3; 8 nucleotides align to TRBD2. Per germline, CDR1 ENHRY and CDR2 SYGVKD. This CDR3 contains 16 residues. The V segment lost 6 bases and the J segment 5 bases; nucleotides outside the gene matches: 13. CDR3 in amino acids: CAISLGSGSSGDTQYF. In DNA form, the CDR3 reads TGTGCCATCAGCCTGGGGAGCGGGAGTAGTGGAGATACGCAGTATTTT.

The V and J genes are TRBV29-1 and TRBJ1-2; D not certain. The CDR3 runs 13 residues. In germline, CDR1 is SQVTM, CDR2 ANQGSEA. The V gene lost 6 bases and the J gene lost 7 bases, with 18 bases spanning the gap. The CDR3 sequence is CSVNEKGLSGYTF. The DNA of the CDR3 is TGCAGCGTGAATGAGAAGGGATTGAGTGGCTACACCTTC.

The chain joins TRBV2 to TRBJ1-2, with D perhaps matching TRBD1 (5 bases). V was trimmed by 5 bases and J by 8 bases, leaving 12 bases between them. Germline lookup yields CDR1 SNHLY and CDR2 FYNNEI. The CDR3 totals 12 residues. The CDR3 DNA sequence: TGTGCCAGCAGTACAGAAGGGGCGGGCTACACCTTC. Translated: CASSTEGAGYTF.

The chain employs TRBV29-1 and TRBJ2-7, with 9 nucleotides matching TRBD2. V shed 6 bases and J 2 bases; nucleotides not matched to a gene: 8. The CDR3 loop spans 14 amino acids. Germline-derived CDR1 and CDR2 are SQVTM and ANQGSEA. The CDR3 DNA is TGCAGCGTACCGGGGTCTAGCGGGACCTACGAGCAGTACTTC. Translated: CSVPGSSGTYEQYF.

V gene TRBV6-5 combines with J gene TRBJ2-5; 8 nucleotides align to TRBD2. V lost 5 bases, J lost 4 bases, and 0 bases stayed unmatched. Germline V gives CDR1 MNHEY, CDR2 SVGAGI. This CDR3 is 12 amino acids long. In nucleotides, the CDR3 is TGTGCCAGCAGTAGCGGGAGAGAGACCCAGTACTTC. As protein: CASSSGRETQYF.

V and J are TRBV19 and TRBJ2-5; 9 positions agree with TRBD2. The CDR3 has 15 amino acids. J was trimmed by 0 bases and V by 4 bases; bases with no gene match: 3. Germline CDR1 and CDR2: LNHDA and SQIVND (reference sequence). CDR3 bases: TGTGCCAGTAGTACGGGACTAGCAGACCAAGAGACCCAGTACTTC. It specifies CASSTGLADQETQYF.

The V and J genes are TRBV7-2 and TRBJ2-3; D unclear. CDR1 and CDR2 from the germline V gene are SGHTA and FQGNSA. V lost 0 bases, J lost 6 bases, and 4 bases lay in between. This CDR3 comprises 12 residues. CDR3 bases: TGTGCCAGCAGCTTAGCGCGGGATACGCAGTATTTT. Translated: CASSLARDTQYF. The full variable domain, in which reference TRBV7-2 and TRBJ2-3 provide the parts outside the CDR3, is GAGVSQSPSNKVTEKGKDVELRCDPISGHTALYWYRQSLGQGLEFLIYFQGNSAPDKSGLPSDRFSAERTGGSVSTLTIQRTQQEDSAVYLCASSLARDTQYFGPGTRLTVL.

This chain links TRBV9 with TRBJ1-3; D is unclear. The V gene lost 0 bases and the J gene lost 0 bases, with 7 bases spanning the gap. CDR3 length: 15 residues. In germline, CDR1 is SGDLS, CDR2 YYNGEE. The CDR3 DNA reads as TGTGCCAGCAGCGTAGGTGACTTCTCTGGAAACACCATATATTTT. Translating it yields CASSVGDFSGNTIYF.

The gene calls are TRBV4-1 and TRBJ2-5; D might be TRBD2 (6 bases). The CDR3 totals 14 residues. Germline V CDR1 and CDR2: MGHRA, YSYEKL. The V end lost 4 bases, the J end lost 5 bases, and 14 bases lay between the germline ends. In nucleotides, the CDR3 is TGCGCCAGCAGCCGGACCGGCGGGGACGAGACCCAGTACTTC. This gives the protein CASSRTGGDETQYF.

The rearrangement joins TRBV19 to TRBJ1-2, with unresolved D. Per the germline V gene, CDR1 is LNHDA and CDR2 is SQIVND (reference sequence). The germline V and J ends were trimmed by 3 bases and 0 bases, with 14 bases remaining between them. This CDR3 comprises 16 residues. CDR3: CASSIRSPGTNYGYTF. CDR3 sequence (DNA): TGTGCCAGTAGTATTCGTAGTCCCGGAACTAACTATGGCTACACCTTC.

This chain connects TRBV5-1 to TRBJ2-7, with 12 bases lining up with TRBD2. From germline, CDR1 is SGHRS and CDR2 YFSETQ. Germline trimming cut 0 bases from V and 2 bases from J; bases unmatched to any gene: 0. The CDR3 spans 15 residues. The CDR3 DNA sequence: TGCGCCAGCAGCTTGGGACTAGCGGGGGCCTACGAGCAGTACTTC. It codes for CASSLGLAGAYEQYF.

This clone was recorded once. The J gene is TRBJ2-2, the V gene TRBV6-6; D is perhaps TRBD1 (5 bases). CDR3 length equals 16 residues. Germline V gene lookup returns CDR1 MNHNY and CDR2 SVGAGI (reference sequence). Trimming stripped 0 bases from V and 7 bases from J, with 15 bases between. CDR3 loop: CASSYSIRRAGGELFF. CDR3 nucleotides: TGTGCCAGCAGTTACTCGATTCGCAGGGCTGGCGGGGAGCTGTTTTTT.

CDR3 sequence reads: CASSWGDSEQYF. CDR3 in DNA: TGTGCCAGCAGCTGGGGGGATTCCGAGCAGTACTTC. V gene TRBV5-4 combines with J gene TRBJ2-7, with D possibly TRBD2 on 6 matching bases. In germline, CDR1 is SGHNT, CDR2 YYREEE (reference sequence). The CDR3 is 12 residues long. V lost 3 bases to trimming and J lost 6 bases, with 10 bases between them.